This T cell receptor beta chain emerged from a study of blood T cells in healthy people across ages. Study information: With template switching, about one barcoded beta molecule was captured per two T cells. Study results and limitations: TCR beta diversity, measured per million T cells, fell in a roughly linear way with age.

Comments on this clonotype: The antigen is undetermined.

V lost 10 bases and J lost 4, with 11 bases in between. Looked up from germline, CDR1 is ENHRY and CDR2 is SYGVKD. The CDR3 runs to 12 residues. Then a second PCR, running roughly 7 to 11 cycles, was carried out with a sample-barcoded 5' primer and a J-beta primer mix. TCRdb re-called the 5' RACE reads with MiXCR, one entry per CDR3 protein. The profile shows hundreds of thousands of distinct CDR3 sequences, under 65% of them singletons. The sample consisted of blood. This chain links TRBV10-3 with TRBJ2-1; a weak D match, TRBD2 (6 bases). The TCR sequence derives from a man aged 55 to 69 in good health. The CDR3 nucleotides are TGTGCCACCGGGACTTTATACAATGAGCAGTTCTTC. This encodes CATGTLYNEQFF.